The 14 T cell receptor beta chains listed next were all sequenced from one sample in a study of beta chain features in type 1 diabetes. Sequencing targeted expressed TCRB transcripts, as all isolated RNA had been reverse transcribed. Here immunoSEQ multiplex PCR was the method, and the copy in TCRdb shows in-frame clones only, minus some. The sample contains 300,000 or so clones, less than 10% of which appear only once. The sequenced material came from central memory CD4+ T cells from blood. These receptors originate from a young woman in good health.

J is TRBJ2-7 and V is TRBV6-1, with 9 bases aligning to TRBD1. Losses at the gene ends were 3 bases for V and 4 bases for J; bases not matched to a gene: 7. The germline V gene encodes CDR1 MNHNS and CDR2 SASEGT. CDR3 length: 15 amino acids. The CDR3 here is CASSDSGTGMYEQYF. The CDR3 bases are TGTGCCAGCAGTGATTCGGGGACAGGGATGTACGAGCAGTACTTC.

This clone was counted only a few times. In DNA form, the CDR3 reads TGTGCCAGCAGTTTAAGACAGAGATCTAGAGCTTTCTTT. Its translation: CASSLRQRSRAFF. The chain links TRBV28 to TRBJ1-1; maybe TRBD1 (5 bases). There are 13 residues in the CDR3. Germline values: CDR1 MDHEN, CDR2 SYDVKM. V was cut by 2 bases and J by 10 bases, with 14 bases left in between.

This chain connects TRBV28 to TRBJ1-4, with unresolved D. With 10 bases removed from V and 6 bases from J, the gap between germline ends came to 6 bases. Germline-derived CDR1 and CDR2 are MDHEN and SYDVKM. This CDR3 region has 10 residues. The CDR3 spells CATADEKLFF. CDR3 nucleotide sequence: TGTGCCACCGCGGATGAAAAACTGTTTTTT.

This clone was picked up a small number of times. This chain connects TRBV2 to TRBJ2-7, with 7 bases fitting TRBD1. The CDR3 is 13 amino acids. V lost 5 bases and J lost 7; bases outside the gene matches: 8. Per the germline V gene, CDR1 is SNHLY and CDR2 is FYNNEI. For the CDR3, the DNA is TGTGCCAGCAGTCGACAGGGTCCTGGGGAGCAGTACTTC. This encodes CASSRQGPGEQYF.

The table lists this clone with a few counts. The V gene is TRBV5-1, the J gene TRBJ2-1; D remains unclear. Trimming pared 0 bases from V and 6 bases from J, leaving 10 bases between. The CDR3 is 14 amino acids. Germline V gene sequence: CDR1 SGHRS, CDR2 YFSETQ. The CDR3 coding sequence is TGCGCCAGCAGCTTGGTCGACACCCCCAATGAGCAGTTCTTC. Its protein is CASSLVDTPNEQFF.

The sample holds a few counts of this clone. The V gene is TRBV4-1, the J gene TRBJ1-2; D gene uncertain. Germline CDR1 MGHRA, CDR2 YSYEKL. The CDR3 totals 16 residues. The V end lost 1 base, the J end lost 0 bases, and 12 bases lay between the germline ends. CDR3 bases: TGCGCCAGCAGCCAAGGCCGGGCCTGGACTAACTATGGCTACACCTTC. It translates to CASSQGRAWTNYGYTF.

V usage is TRBV20-1 and J usage is TRBJ1-2; 8 nucleotides agree with TRBD1. CDR1 DFQATT and CDR2 SNEGSKA come from the germline V gene (reference sequence). CDR3 length: 11 residues. J gave up 6 bases and V 7 bases, and 4 bases lay outside the gene matches. CDR3 in DNA: TGCAGTGGTCAGGGGGCGCATGGCTACACCTTC. Translated, it gives CSGQGAHGYTF.

This clone was counted a few times. The chain couples TRBV9 to TRBJ2-3; either TRBD1 or TRBD2 may fit D (5 bases each). Germline CDR1 and CDR2: SGDLS and YYNGEE. V was shortened by 3 bases and J by 3 bases, with 11 bases between the two germline ends. CDR3 size: 14 residues. The CDR3 region is CASSAREGTDTQYF. DNA of the CDR3: TGTGCCAGCAGCGCCCGCGAGGGGACAGATACGCAGTATTTT.

This clone was detected ten times or more. The V call is TRBV20-1, the J call TRBJ2-1; D gene ambiguous. V was shortened by 7 bases and J by 4 bases, with 5 bases between the two germline ends. Germline CDR1 and CDR2: DFQATT and SNEGSKA (reference sequence). This CDR3 is built from 10 residues. CDR3 nucleotide sequence: TGCAGTGGGCAATACAATGAGCAGTTCTTC. This codes for CSGQYNEQFF.

This clone was counted between two and nine times. The chain uses TRBV7-2 and TRBJ1-5, with D hard to call. CDR1 is SGHTA, CDR2 FQGNSA, per germline. The CDR3 runs 13 residues. Trimming cost V 4 bases and J 4 bases, with 8 bases left between them. The CDR3 loop is CASSSNNNQPQHF. As DNA, the CDR3 is TGTGCCAGCAGCTCCAATAATAATCAGCCCCAGCATTTT.

Concerning this clone: The same CDR3 is also encoded by other DNA sequences in this sample. The rearrangement uses TRBV5-1 and TRBJ1-1; D is unresolved. Germline V gene data show CDR1 as SGHRS and CDR2 as YFSETQ. The CDR3 sequence is 11 residues long. V was trimmed by 0 bases and J by 5 bases, leaving 2 bases between them. The CDR3 sequence: CASSLGTEAFF. Here the CDR3 DNA reads TGCGCCAGCAGCTTGGGGACTGAAGCTTTCTTT. Full variable domain (remainder filled in from reference TRBV5-1 and TRBJ1-1): KAGVTQTPRYLIKTRGQQVTLSCSPISGHRSVSWYQQTPGQGLQFLFEYFSETQRNKGNFPGRFSGRQFSNSRSEMNVSTLELGDSALYLCASSLGTEAFFGQGTRLTVV.

In its sample, this clone was seen a few times. It may be a read error: a sequence one base away is much more abundant. Other DNA sequences within the sample encode an identical CDR3. This chain connects TRBV7-6 to TRBJ1-1; D unclear. The V gene's germline CDR1 is SGHVS and CDR2 FNYEAQ. The CDR3 consists of 13 residues. CDR3 DNA: TGCGCCAGCAGCTTTAGGTATTTCACTGAAGCTTTCTTT. This translates into CASSFRYFTEAFF.

The V and J genes are TRBV6-1 and TRBJ2-1; perhaps TRBD1 as D (5 bases). V lost 3 bases to trimming and J lost 9 bases, with 6 bases between them. The V gene's germline CDR1 is MNHNS and CDR2 SASEGT. The CDR3 sequence is 11 residues long. The CDR3 loop reads CASSDRVEQFF. In nucleotides, the CDR3 is TGTGCCAGCAGTGACAGGGTTGAGCAGTTCTTC.

The rearrangement links TRBV27 to TRBJ1-5; D is unresolved. The V end lost 1 base, the J end lost 4 bases, and 5 bases lay between the germline ends. The germline CDR1 and CDR2 sequences are MNHEY and SMNVEV (reference sequence). The length of the CDR3 is 13 residues. The CDR3 spells CASSLWENQPQHF. The CDR3 DNA sequence: TGTGCCAGCAGTTTATGGGAGAATCAGCCCCAGCATTTT.